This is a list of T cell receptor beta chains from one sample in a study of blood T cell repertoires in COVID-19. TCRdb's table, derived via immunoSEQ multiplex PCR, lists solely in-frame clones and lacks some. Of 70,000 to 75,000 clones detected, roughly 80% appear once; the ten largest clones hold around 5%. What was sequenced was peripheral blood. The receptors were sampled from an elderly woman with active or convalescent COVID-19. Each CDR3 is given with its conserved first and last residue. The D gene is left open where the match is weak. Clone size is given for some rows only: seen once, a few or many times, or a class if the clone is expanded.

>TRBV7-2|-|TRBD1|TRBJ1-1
CASSSGQGASLGTEAFF
TGTGCCAGCAGCTCGGGACAGGGGGCATCATTAGGCACTGAAGCTTTCTTT
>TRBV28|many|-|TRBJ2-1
CASKRGDSSYNEQFF
TGTGCCAGCAAAAGGGGCGATAGCTCCTACAATGAGCAGTTCTTC
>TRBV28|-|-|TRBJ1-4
CASRALSEKLFF
TGTGCCAGCAGAGCTTTATCCGAAAAACTGTTTTTT
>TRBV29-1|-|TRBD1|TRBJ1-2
CSVGRDRSGYTF
TGCAGCGTTGGGAGGGACAGGAGTGGCTACACCTTC
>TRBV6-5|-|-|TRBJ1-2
CASSYNSGGYTF
TGTGCCAGCAGTTACAATTCAGGAGGCTACACCTTC
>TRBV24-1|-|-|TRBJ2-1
CATSVNPYNEQFF
TGTGCCACCAGTGTAAATCCCTACAATGAGCAGTTCTTC
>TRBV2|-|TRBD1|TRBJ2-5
CASSANRGRLETQYF
TGTGCCAGCAGCGCTAACAGGGGGCGTCTGGAGACCCAGTACTTC
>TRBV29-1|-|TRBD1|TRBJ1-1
CSVTLTGADTEAFF
TGCAGCGTTACCCTGACAGGGGCCGACACTGAAGCTTTCTTT
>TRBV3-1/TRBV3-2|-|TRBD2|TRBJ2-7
CASSQAKWVLAGVTYEQYF
TGTGCCAGCAGCCAGGCGAAGTGGGTACTAGCGGGAGTAACCTACGAGCAGTACTTC
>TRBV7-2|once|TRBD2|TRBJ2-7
CASSLEAGGPDEQYF
TGTGCCAGCAGCTTAGAAGCGGGAGGGCCGGACGAGCAGTACTTC
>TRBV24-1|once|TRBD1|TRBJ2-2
CATSVAGRQGDTGELFF
TGTGCCACCAGTGTTGCCGGGCGACAGGGAGATACCGGGGAGCTGTTTTTT
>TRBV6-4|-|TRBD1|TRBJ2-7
CASSDQKKTGMGHEQYF
TGTGCCAGCAGTGACCAAAAGAAGACAGGGATGGGGCACGAGCAGTACTTC
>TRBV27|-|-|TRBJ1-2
CASSPGEGPGYTF
TGTGCCAGCAGCCCGGGGGAGGGGCCTGGCTACACCTTC
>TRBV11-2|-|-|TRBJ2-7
CASSLGGGASYEQYF
TGTGCCAGCAGCTTAGGAGGCGGGGCCTCCTACGAGCAGTACTTC
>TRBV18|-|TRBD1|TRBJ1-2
CASSPLQTGSDGYTF
TGTGCCAGCTCACCATTACAGACAGGGTCGGATGGCTACACCTTC
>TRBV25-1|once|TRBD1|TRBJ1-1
CASSGGQGAWATEAFF
TGTGCCAGCAGTGGGGGACAGGGGGCGTGGGCCACTGAAGCTTTCTTT
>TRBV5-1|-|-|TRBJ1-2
CASSLEWASGGYTF
TGCGCCAGCAGCTTAGAATGGGCGAGTGGAGGCTACACCTTC